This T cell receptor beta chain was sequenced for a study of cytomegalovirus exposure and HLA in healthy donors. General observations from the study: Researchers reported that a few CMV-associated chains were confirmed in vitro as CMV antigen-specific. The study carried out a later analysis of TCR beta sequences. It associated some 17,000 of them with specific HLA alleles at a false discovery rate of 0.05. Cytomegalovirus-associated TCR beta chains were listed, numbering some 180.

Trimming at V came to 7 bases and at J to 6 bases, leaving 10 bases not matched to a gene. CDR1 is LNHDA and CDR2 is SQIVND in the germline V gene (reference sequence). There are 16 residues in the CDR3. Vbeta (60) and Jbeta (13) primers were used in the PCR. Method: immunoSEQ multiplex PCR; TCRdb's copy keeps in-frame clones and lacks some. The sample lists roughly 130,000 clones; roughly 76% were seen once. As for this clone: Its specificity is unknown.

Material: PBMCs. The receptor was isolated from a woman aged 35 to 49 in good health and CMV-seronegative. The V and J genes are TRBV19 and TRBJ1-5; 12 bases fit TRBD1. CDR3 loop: CASNFARGQGAQPQHF. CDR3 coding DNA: TGTGCCAGTAACTTTGCTCGGGGACAGGGGGCTCAGCCCCAGCATTTT.